This T cell receptor (beta chain) was identified during a study of a mutant IDH1 vaccine in newly diagnosed glioma. Study outcomes and limitations: The study observed vaccine-induced immune responses in more than 80% of patients.

Generated by immunoSEQ multiplex PCR, the TCRdb table keeps only in-frame clones and is missing some. Seen here are around 57,000 clones, under 90% observed once, and the top ten hold about 4.6%. Time point of the sample: week 35, safety follow-up. Doses consisted of 300 ug of mutant IDH1 20-mer peptide each, paired with topical imiquimod. Regarding this clone: As yet, its antigen is unknown.

Material: PBMCs, obtained from a glioma patient whose treatment included an IDH1 peptide vaccine. The TCR comes from a man aged 30-40 years with glioma.

The DNA of the CDR3 is TGTGCCAGCAGTGAAGCAGGTAGACTCCTCATGAACACTGAAGCTTTCTTT. It specifies CASSEAGRLLMNTEAFF. The chain has TRBV6-1 and TRBJ1-1; D uncertain. Germline V lookup: CDR1 MNHNS, CDR2 SASEGT. V shed 0 bases and J shed 0 bases, with 14 bases lying between them. The length of the CDR3 is 17 residues.